One sample yielded the 12 T cell receptor beta chains listed below, sequenced in a study of cytomegalovirus exposure and HLA in healthy donors. Both 60 Vbeta primers and 13 Jbeta primers went into the PCR. The table came from immunoSEQ multiplex PCR; TCRdb's copy has only in-frame clones and leaves some out. The sample records about 190,000 clones, 81% being singletons. Source material: PBMCs. Source of these receptors: a man between 18 and 29 years old in good health and CMV-seronegative.

V gene TRBV6-6 combines with J gene TRBJ2-7; 16 nucleotides line up with TRBD2. Germline V gene sequence: CDR1 MNHNY, CDR2 SVGAGI (reference sequence). The CDR3 loop spans 15 amino acids. Trimming removed 5 bases from V and 4 bases from J; junction bases left unmatched: 2. In DNA, the CDR3 is TGTGCCAGCAGTCCGGGACTAGCGGGGGGGTACGAGCAGTACTTC. Its protein is CASSPGLAGGYEQYF.

This rearrangement joins TRBV28 to TRBJ2-5, with D possibly being TRBD2 (6 bases). The germline V gene has CDR1 MDHEN and CDR2 SYDVKM. The CDR3 is 14 amino acids. Trimming left V 4 bases short and J 4 bases short, with 13 bases between. Here the CDR3 reads CASSSEGWGETQYF. CDR3 bases: TGTGCCAGCAGTTCGGAGGGTTGGGGAGAGACCCAGTACTTC.

The chain employs TRBV18 and TRBJ2-1, with TRBD2 as a possible D gene (6 bases). The CDR3 extends over 15 amino acids. CDR1 and CDR2 (germline): KGHSH, LQKENI. Trimming left V 4 bases short and J 2 bases short, with 12 bases between. CDR3 bases: TGTGCCAGCTCACGCACTAGCCGCACCTACAATGAGCAGTTCTTC. This gives the protein CASSRTSRTYNEQFF. Supplemented by reference TRBV18 and TRBJ2-1, the full variable domain reads NAGVMQNPRHLVRRRGQEARLRCSPMKGHSHVYWYRQLPEEGLKFMVYLQKENIIDESGMPKERFSAEFPKEGPSILRIQQVVRGDSAAYFCASSRTSRTYNEQFFGPGTRLTVL.

V gene TRBV28 combines with J gene TRBJ2-7; D is perhaps TRBD1 (7 bases). Between the trimmed V and J ends, which lost 6 bases and 5 bases, there was a span of 20 bases. The CDR3 is 15 residues long. Germline CDR1 is MDHEN and CDR2 is SYDVKM. The chain's CDR3 is CASSLLTGTHHEQYF. Here the CDR3 DNA reads TGTGCCAGCAGCCTCTTGACAGGGACTCACCACGAGCAGTACTTC.

CDR3 loop: CASSPGLERGPYEQYF. As DNA, the CDR3 is TGTGCCAGCTCACCAGGACTTGAGCGGGGGCCGTACGAGCAGTACTTC. This chain links TRBV18 with TRBJ2-7; 8 bases map to TRBD2. The CDR3 has 16 amino acids. Germline CDR1 KGHSH, CDR2 LQKENI. V was pared by 2 bases and J by 4 bases, with 10 bases of the junction left unmatched.

The gene calls are TRBV2 and TRBJ1-4, with D possibly TRBD1 on 6 matching bases. V lost 5 bases and J lost 2, with 12 bases in between. Germline V lookup: CDR1 SNHLY, CDR2 FYNNEI. The CDR3 spans 15 residues. The CDR3 DNA is TGTGCCAGCAGTTCAGACAGGCGCACTAATGAAAAACTGTTTTTT. Its protein is CASSSDRRTNEKLFF. Combining the CDR3 with reference TRBV2 and TRBJ1-4 gives the whole variable domain EPEVTQTPSHQVTQMGQEVILRCVPISNHLYFYWYRQILGQKVEFLVSFYNNEISEKSEIFDDQFSVERPDGSNFTLKIRSTKLEDSAMYFCASSSDRRTNEKLFFGSGTQLSVL.

The J gene is TRBJ1-4, the V gene TRBV4-3; 8 positions agree with TRBD1. CDR1 is LGHNA and CDR2 is YSLEER in the germline V gene. With V trimmed by 0 bases and J by 7 bases, 7 bases remained unmatched. The CDR3 length is 16 residues. The CDR3 nucleotides read TGCGCCAGCAGCCAAGATTGGGGACAGGTTATTGAAAAACTGTTTTTT. It is translated as CASSQDWGQVIEKLFF.

The chain carries TRBV2 and TRBJ2-2; 13 positions agree with TRBD2. CDR1 SNHLY and CDR2 FYNNEI come from the germline V gene. J lost 4 bases, V lost 3 bases, and 11 bases had no gene match. This CDR3 has 19 amino acids. The DNA for the CDR3 is TGTGCCAGCAGTGATTGGACCGGGACTAGCGGGACGAGCACCGGGGAGCTGTTTTTT. It yields the protein CASSDWTGTSGTSTGELFF.

A remark on this clone: The junction shows a germline mismatch at one end, possibly a read error. The V and J genes are TRBV7-9 and TRBJ1-4; D is perhaps TRBD1 (6 bases). CDR3 size: 13 residues. Germline CDR1 is SEHNR and CDR2 is FQNEAQ (reference sequence). The CDR3 region has the DNA TGTTCCAGCAGTTCAGGGGTAACTGAAAAACTGTTTTTT. Translating gives CSSSSGVTEKLFF.

This sequence joins TRBV2 and TRBJ2-7, with 9 positions matching TRBD1. Germline V gene lookup returns CDR1 SNHLY and CDR2 FYNNEI. V dropped 8 bases and J dropped 6; count of bases not matched to a gene: 5. The CDR3 covers 12 residues. CDR3 protein: CASVTGGGEQYF. CDR3 bases: TGTGCCAGCGTAACAGGGGGCGGCGAGCAGTACTTC.

The rearrangement joins TRBV9 to TRBJ2-5; 9 nucleotides agree with TRBD2. This CDR3 has 14 residues. V gave up 0 bases and J gave up 5 bases; unmatched junction bases: 2. CDR1 and CDR2 (germline): SGDLS, YYNGEE. The CDR3 nucleotides read TGTGCCAGCAGCGTAGTCGCGGGAGGGGAGACCCAGTACTTC. Translating it yields CASSVVAGGETQYF.

This clone has more than one count but fewer than ten. The genes are TRBV7-2 and TRBJ2-3; TRBD1 matches 8 bases. Per germline, CDR1 SGHTA and CDR2 FQGNSA. The CDR3 loop spans 14 amino acids. V was pared by 3 bases and J by 5 bases, with 4 bases of the junction left unmatched. CDR3 nucleotides: TGTGCCAGCAGCTTTGACAGGGGTTTAGATACGCAGTATTTT. Protein: CASSFDRGLDTQYF.